This T cell receptor beta chain is drawn from a study of T cell responses to AZD1222 COVID-19 vaccine (dated by TCRdb to the early 2020s). General notes on the study: AZD1222 recipients whose second dose came at about 4 weeks and those whose second dose came at about 12 weeks were combined into one group, since spike-specific TCR depth and breadth did not differ between the two schedules. Trial participants were enrolled by age into 18-55, 56-69 and 70-plus year subgroups, with 148, 28 and 57 TCR-sequenced participants respectively. A total of 233 trial participants underwent TCR sequencing, of whom around 200 received two doses of AZD1222 and about 25 received two doses of the MenACWY control vaccine.

Via the germline V gene, CDR1 is KGHDR and CDR2 SFDVKD. Deletion took 3 bases off V and 5 bases off J, with a span of 17 bases between the germline ends. The CDR3 holds 16 amino acids from the cysteine to the phenylalanine. Of the read, only the CDR3 DNA is kept; its 48 bases are in frame from base 1. What the research found in general, with its limitations: In the small 56-69-year group, the increase in depth fell short of significance, most likely because of low power. Spike-specific TCR breadth and depth rose significantly after two AZD1222 doses compared with day 0 and with MenACWY recipients. Epitopes outside the regions mutated in the B.1.351 and B.1.1.7 variants were reportedly recognized by nearly half of the unique spike-specific TCRs. Conclusions about previously exposed vaccinees are limited, since just 5 to 7 AZD1222 recipients were seropositive for SARS-CoV-2 at baseline. The whole spike protein was spanned by vaccine-associated CD4 TCRs, and dominant responses were seen in regions 160-218 and 743-854. Because no day 14 peak-response samples were available, repertoires were characterized only after the peak T cell response. Participants were mostly white British and included more females than males, and it was suggested by the authors that clonal diversity may have been underestimated.

Per the publication, the time point label means: baseline before first vaccination. Vaccinee samples came from UK trials COV001 and COV002, including a single-blind randomized controlled phase 2/3 trial of AZD1222 (ChAdOx1 nCoV-19) in healthy adults. For TCRbeta chain sequencing, PBMC samples from trial participants were taken at day 0 and at day 28 after the second dose. Of note for this clone: The specificity of this receptor is unknown. No base quality values were provided; no much bigger clone lies one nucleotide off.

The CDR3 regions of human TCRbeta chains were analyzed by immunosequencing. As for the authors' bioinformatics: Repertoire TCRs were checked for matches against a reference library of SARS-CoV-2-specific TCRs that had been generated using the MIRA antigen-specificity platform. Breadth was defined as the fraction of unique TCRs that were SARS-CoV-2-associated. Depth was defined as the fraction of total T cells that were SARS-CoV-2-associated. Each spike-specific TCR was assigned to its reactive spike region and to a CD4 or CD8 class using the MIRA data. Log10-transformed breadth and depth values were compared by one-way ANOVA with Sidak's multiple comparisons tests. Entries here come from immuneACCESS through TCRdb and include only in-frame sequences with V and J called. Some clones fail to appear in such tables; in the studies checked, an unresolved V gene covers under half of the shortfall, and the cause of the remainder is unknown. For V, J and clone size, that table is used; D and trimming come from the DNA. In all, the sample holds 100,000 to 150,000 clones, and about nine tenths of those were seen once. In total, the top ten clones hold around 0.96% of the sample.

This receptor was obtained from an adult in good health. Source: peripheral blood, taken on day 0 of AZD1222 vaccination. The rearrangement combines TRBV24-1 with TRBJ2-3, with the D gene uncertain. In nucleotide form, the sequence is TGTGCCACCAGTGATGCAAGCGCGGAGATTCTAGATACGCAGTATTTT. Translation gives CATSDASAEILDTQYF.